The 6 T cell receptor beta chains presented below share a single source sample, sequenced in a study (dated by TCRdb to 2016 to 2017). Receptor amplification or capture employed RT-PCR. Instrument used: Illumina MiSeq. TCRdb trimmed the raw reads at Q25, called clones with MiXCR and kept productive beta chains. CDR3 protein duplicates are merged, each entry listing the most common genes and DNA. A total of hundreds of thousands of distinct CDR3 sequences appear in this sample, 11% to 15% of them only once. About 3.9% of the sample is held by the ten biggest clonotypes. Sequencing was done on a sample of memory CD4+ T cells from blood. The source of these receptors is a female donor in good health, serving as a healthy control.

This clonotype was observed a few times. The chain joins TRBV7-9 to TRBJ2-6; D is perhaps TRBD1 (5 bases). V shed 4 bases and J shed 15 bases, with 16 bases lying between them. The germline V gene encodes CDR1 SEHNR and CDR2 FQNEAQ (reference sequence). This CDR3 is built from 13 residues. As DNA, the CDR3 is TGTGCCAGCAGCTGGCAGGGTTCGACGGCCCTGACTTTC. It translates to CASSWQGSTALTF.

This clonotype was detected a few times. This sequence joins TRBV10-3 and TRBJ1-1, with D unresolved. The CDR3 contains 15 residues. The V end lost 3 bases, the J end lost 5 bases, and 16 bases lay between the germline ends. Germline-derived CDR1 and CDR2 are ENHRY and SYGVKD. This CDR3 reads CAISDGSGAGTEAFF. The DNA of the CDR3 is TGTGCCATCAGTGATGGATCTGGTGCGGGGACTGAAGCTTTCTTT.

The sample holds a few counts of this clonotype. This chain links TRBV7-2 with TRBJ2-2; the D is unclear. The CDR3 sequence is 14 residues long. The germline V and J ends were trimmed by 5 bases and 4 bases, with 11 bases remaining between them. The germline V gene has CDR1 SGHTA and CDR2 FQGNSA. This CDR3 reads CASSPGLFTGELFF. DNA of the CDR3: TGTGCCAGCAGCCCCGGTCTTTTCACCGGGGAGCTGTTTTTT.

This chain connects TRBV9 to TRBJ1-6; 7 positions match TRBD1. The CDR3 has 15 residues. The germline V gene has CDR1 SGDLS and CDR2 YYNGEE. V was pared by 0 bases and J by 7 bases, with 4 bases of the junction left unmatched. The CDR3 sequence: CASSVARGGNSPLHF. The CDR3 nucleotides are TGTGCCAGCAGCGTAGCCAGGGGGGGGAATTCACCCCTCCACTTT.

The CDR3 spells CSARTSSPETQYF. In nucleotides, the CDR3 is TGCAGTGCAAGAACTAGTTCTCCAGAGACCCAGTACTTC. The V gene is TRBV20-1, the J gene TRBJ2-5, with a tentative D call TRBD2 (5 bases). Germline-derived CDR1 and CDR2 are DFQATT and SNEGSKA (reference sequence). Trimming took off 6 bases at V and 4 bases at J, with 15 bases between the two ends. The CDR3 is made up of 13 amino acids.

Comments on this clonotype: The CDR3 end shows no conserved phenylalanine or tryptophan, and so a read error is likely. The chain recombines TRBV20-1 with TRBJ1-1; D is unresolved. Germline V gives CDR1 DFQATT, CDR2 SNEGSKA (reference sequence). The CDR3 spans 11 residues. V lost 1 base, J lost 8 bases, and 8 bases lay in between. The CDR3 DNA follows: TGCAGTGCTAGAGGACTTCGGGAAGCTTTCTCT. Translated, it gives CSARGLREAFS.